Presented here are 14 T cell receptor beta chains from one specimen sequenced in a study of blood T cell repertoires in COVID-19. Produced via immunoSEQ multiplex PCR; TCRdb's table is partial and in-frame only. The table records tens of thousands of clones, about 80% of them present only once. Sequencing was done on a sample of peripheral blood. Every receptor here comes from a human donor in a cohort sampled during active COVID-19.

The chain employs TRBV11-1 and TRBJ1-5; D perhaps matches TRBD1 (5 bases). V lost 6 bases and J 4 bases, leaving 10 bases between the germline ends. The CDR3 runs 13 residues. Germline V gene data show CDR1 as SGHAT and CDR2 as FQDESV (reference sequence). For the CDR3, the DNA is TGTGCCAGCAGTCGCACAGGAAATCAGCCCCAGCATTTT. Its protein product is CASSRTGNQPQHF.

The V gene is TRBV18, the J gene TRBJ2-7, with 8 bases lining up with TRBD1. Germline CDR1 and CDR2: KGHSH and LQKENI. This CDR3 is built from 13 residues. Trimming took 5 bases from V and 4 from J; bases not matched to a gene: 4. For the CDR3, the DNA is TGTGCCAGCTCAGGGACAGGAAAATACGAGCAGTACTTC. Protein sequence: CASSGTGKYEQYF.

The CDR3 protein is CASRRELNTEAFF. CDR3 DNA sequence: TGTGCCAGCAGGAGGGAGTTGAACACTGAAGCTTTCTTT. The rearrangement links TRBV28 to TRBJ1-1; no reliable D call. This CDR3 contains 13 residues. Germline assignment: CDR1 MDHEN and CDR2 SYDVKM. V was shortened by 6 bases and J by 0 bases, with 8 bases between the two germline ends. Looking up the rest from reference TRBV28 and TRBJ1-1 gives the full variable domain: DVKVTQSSRYLVKRTGEKVFLECVQDMDHENMFWYRQDPGLGLRLIYFSYDVKMKEKGDIPEGYSVSREKKERFSLILESASTNQTSMYLCASRRELNTEAFFGQGTRLTVV.

J is TRBJ2-1 and V is TRBV19; 12 bases align to TRBD1. The CDR3 extends over 14 amino acids. V was clipped by 4 bases and J by 7 bases; unmatched bases: 2. Germline loops: CDR1 LNHDA, CDR2 SQIVND (reference sequence). CDR3 protein: CASSTGQGANEQFF. The CDR3 bases are TGTGCCAGTAGTACGGGACAGGGGGCGAATGAGCAGTTCTTC.

This clone was seen a single time. The chain links TRBV4-3 to TRBJ1-2; 9 bases map to TRBD1. Germline lookup yields CDR1 LGHNA and CDR2 YSLEER. V shed 0 bases and J 0 bases; nucleotides not matched to a gene: 8. This CDR3 has 18 amino acids. The CDR3 DNA reads TGCGCCAGCAGCCAAGATAGACAGGGGGTTAGCGCTAACTATGGCTACACCTTC. It specifies CASSQDRQGVSANYGYTF.

V and J are TRBV28 and TRBJ1-2; perhaps TRBD1 as D (6 bases). The CDR3 loop spans 16 amino acids. The ends were cut back, 5 bases at V and 1 base at J, with 17 bases in the middle. CDR1 MDHEN and CDR2 SYDVKM come from the germline V gene. The CDR3 nucleotides are TGTGCCAGCAGTCCTCTCCCGGGGACAATTAACTATGGCTACACCTTC. Amino acid sequence: CASSPLPGTINYGYTF.

This rearrangement joins TRBV4-3 to TRBJ2-3; 14 bases are a match to TRBD2. V lost 1 base, J lost 6 bases, and 9 bases stayed unmatched. This CDR3 has 18 amino acids. CDR1 and CDR2 from the germline V gene are LGHNA and YSLEER. The CDR3 protein is CASSQAAGLAGARDTQYF. The CDR3, as DNA: TGCGCCAGCAGCCAAGCCGCGGGACTAGCGGGGGCACGGGATACGCAGTATTTT.

V and J are TRBV19 and TRBJ1-3, with 7 positions matching TRBD1. With 4 bases clipped from V and 4 bases from J, the junction kept 4 bases outside the gene matches. The CDR3 spans 14 residues. CDR1 is LNHDA, CDR2 SQIVND, per germline (reference sequence). The CDR3 DNA is TGTGCCAGTAGTAGACAGGGTGTGGGAAACACCATATATTTT. Protein product: CASSRQGVGNTIYF.

The rearrangement uses TRBV28 and TRBJ1-2, with D tentatively TRBD1 (5 bases). CDR1 MDHEN and CDR2 SYDVKM come from the germline V gene. Trimming cost V 10 bases and J 6 bases, with 21 bases left between them. This CDR3 comprises 14 residues. The CDR3 DNA is TGTGCCACGGTCATCAGGCCCTGGGGCCATGGCTACACCTTC. Residues: CATVIRPWGHGYTF.

The chain recombines TRBV5-4 with TRBJ2-1, with 10 bases identical to TRBD2. Germline lookup yields CDR1 SGHNT and CDR2 YYREEE (reference sequence). The CDR3 is 15 amino acids. Trimming took 0 bases from V and 9 from J; bases not matched to a gene: 6. Here the CDR3 reads CASSLGSGRAGEQFF. In DNA form, the CDR3 reads TGTGCCAGCAGCTTGGGAAGCGGGAGGGCCGGTGAGCAGTTCTTC.

The chain is built from TRBV4-1 and TRBJ1-2; D is unresolved. Germline loops: CDR1 MGHRA, CDR2 YSYEKL. The CDR3 is 14 residues long. Trimming shortened V by 0 bases and J by 4 bases, and 9 bases separated the two germline ends. The CDR3 loop is CASSQDSVRYGYTF. CDR3 DNA: TGCGCCAGCAGCCAAGATAGCGTACGCTATGGCTACACCTTC.

This clone was seen a handful of times. The rearrangement links TRBV11-3 to TRBJ2-3; no clear D gene. Per germline, CDR1 SGHNT and CDR2 YENEEA. With 5 bases removed from V and 0 bases from J, the gap between germline ends came to 9 bases. The CDR3 has 14 residues. The CDR3 loop reads CASSPLYSTDTQYF. The CDR3 DNA sequence: TGTGCCAGCAGCCCGCTCTATAGCACAGATACGCAGTATTTT.

This clone was observed a single time. The V and J genes are TRBV30 and TRBJ2-1; 9 nucleotides line up with TRBD2. Germline V gives CDR1 GTSNPN, CDR2 SVGIG (reference sequence). V dropped 0 bases and J dropped 0; count of bases not matched to a gene: 3. The CDR3 is 16 amino acids. Written as DNA, the CDR3 is TGTGCCTGGAGTGTACTTAGCGGGGGCTCCTACAATGAGCAGTTCTTC. It codes for CAWSVLSGGSYNEQFF.

The V call is TRBV5-4, the J call TRBJ2-2, with TRBD2 matching over 8 bases. Germline CDR1 reads SGHNT; CDR2 reads YYREEE (reference sequence). After removal of 4 bases from V and 7 bases from J, the junction contained 6 bases not matched to a gene. The CDR3 loop spans 14 amino acids. CDR3 DNA sequence: TGTGCCAGCAGCCGTAGCGGGGCAGGCGGGGAGCTGTTTTTT. This codes for CASSRSGAGGELFF.